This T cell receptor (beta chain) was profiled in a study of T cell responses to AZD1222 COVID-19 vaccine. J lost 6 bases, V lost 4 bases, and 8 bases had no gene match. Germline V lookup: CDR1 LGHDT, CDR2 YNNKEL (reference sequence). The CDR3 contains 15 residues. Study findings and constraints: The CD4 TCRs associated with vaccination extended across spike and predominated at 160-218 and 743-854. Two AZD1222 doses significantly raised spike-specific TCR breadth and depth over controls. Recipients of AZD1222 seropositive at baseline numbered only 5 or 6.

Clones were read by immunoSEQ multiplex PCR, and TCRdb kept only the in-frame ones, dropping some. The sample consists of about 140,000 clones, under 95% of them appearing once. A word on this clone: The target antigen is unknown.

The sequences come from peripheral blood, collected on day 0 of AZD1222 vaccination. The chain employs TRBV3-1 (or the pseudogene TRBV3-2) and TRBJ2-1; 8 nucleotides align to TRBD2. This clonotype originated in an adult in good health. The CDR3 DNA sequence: TGTGCCAGCAGCCCGACTAGCGAACTATTCAATGAGCAGTTCTTC. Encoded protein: CASSPTSELFNEQFF.